What follows are 10 T cell receptor beta chains derived from one specimen sequenced in a study of control samples from healthy donors and cancer patients. Using immunoSEQ multiplex PCR, the repertoire was profiled, and TCRdb retains in-frame clones only, with some absent. The sample contains about 150,000 clones, around 88% of which appear only once. Sequencing was carried out using blood. The receptors were sampled from a man in his late teens or twenties in good health.

The chain is built from TRBV6-6 and TRBJ1-2; no firm D call. This CDR3 is 10 amino acids long. Germline V gives CDR1 MNHNY, CDR2 SVGAGI (reference sequence). V lost 4 bases to trimming and J lost 8 bases, with 5 bases between them. The CDR3 sequence: CASSFRGYTF. The CDR3 coding sequence is TGTGCCAGCAGTTTCAGGGGCTACACCTTC.

The chain couples TRBV7-9 to TRBJ1-1; D ambiguous. The germline V and J ends were trimmed by 4 bases and 8 bases, with 14 bases remaining between them. Per germline, CDR1 SEHNR and CDR2 FQNEAQ (reference sequence). This CDR3 region has 13 residues. CDR3 nucleotide sequence: TGTGCCAGCAGCTCCTCCCCTTCGGAGGAAGCTTTCTTT. It codes for CASSSSPSEEAFF.

A few counts support this clone. This chain links TRBV9 with TRBJ2-2; D unclear. The CDR3 is 12 amino acids. Germline CDR1 reads SGDLS; CDR2 reads YYNGEE. The ends were cut back, 4 bases at V and 6 bases at J, with 7 bases in the middle. The CDR3 DNA sequence: TGTGCCAGCAGCCGGGTCGCCGGGGAGCTGTTTTTT. It yields the protein CASSRVAGELFF.

The V gene is TRBV29-1, the J gene TRBJ1-3; the D gene is possibly TRBD1 (5 bases). CDR1 and CDR2 (germline): SQVTM, ANQGSEA. This CDR3 has 12 residues. V gave up 6 bases and J gave up 4 bases, with 10 bases separating them. CDR3 sequence reads: CSVRDLGNTIYF. The CDR3 nucleotides read TGCAGCGTCCGGGACCTAGGAAACACCATATATTTT.

The CDR3 coding sequence is TGTGCCAGCAGTACCCGGCCCAATCAGCCCCAGCATTTT. It is translated as CASSTRPNQPQHF. The rearrangement uses TRBV6-2 or TRBV6-3 and TRBJ1-5, with no clear D. The CDR3 has 13 amino acids. V was cut by 5 bases and J by 3 bases, with 8 bases left in between. The V gene's germline CDR1 is MNHEY and CDR2 SVGEGT.

The genes are TRBV7-9 and TRBJ2-3; D is ambiguous. V was clipped by 6 bases and J by 6 bases, with 7 bases between them. Per germline, CDR1 SEHNR and CDR2 FQNEAQ (reference sequence). The CDR3 consists of 11 residues. The CDR3 reads CASRPGDTQYF. The CDR3 bases are TGTGCCAGCAGACCCGGGGATACGCAGTATTTT.

This chain connects TRBV14 to TRBJ2-3; no clear D. The CDR3 loop spans 14 amino acids. The germline V and J ends were trimmed by 0 bases and 0 bases, with 4 bases remaining between them. Per the germline V gene, CDR1 is SGHDN and CDR2 is FVKESK. The CDR3 loop is CASSQERSTDTQYF. The CDR3 DNA reads as TGTGCCAGCAGCCAAGAGAGGAGCACAGATACGCAGTATTTT.

The V call is TRBV21-1, the J call TRBJ1-2; TRBD1, the table's D call, lacks a check against the DNA. TRBV21-1 is a pseudogene segment. The CDR3 sequence is 12 residues long. The DNA of the CDR3 is TGTGCCAGCAGCAAAGCCAGGTATGGCTACACCTTC. Its translation: CASSKARYGYTF.

The CDR3 region is CASSSLSTDTQYF. DNA of the CDR3: TGTGCCAGCAGCTCCCTTTCAACAGATACGCAGTATTTT. The chain couples TRBV7-3 to TRBJ2-3; D is undetermined. The V and J ends lost 4 bases and 3 bases respectively, with 8 bases between them. CDR3 length equals 13 residues. Per germline, CDR1 SGHTA and CDR2 FQGTGA.

The chain is built from TRBV14 and TRBJ1-2; D may be TRBD1 (5 bases). The V end lost 1 base, the J end lost 7 bases, and 16 bases lay between the germline ends. CDR1 and CDR2 (germline): SGHDN, FVKESK. The CDR3 extends over 15 amino acids. CDR3: CASSQVVWDLRGYTF. In DNA, the CDR3 is TGTGCCAGCAGCCAAGTTGTTTGGGACCTCCGTGGCTACACCTTC.